This TCR beta chain was found in a study of Ad26.COV2.S vaccination and SARS-CoV-2 variants. Regarding the study as a whole: Placebo recipients had lower spike-specific TCR breadth than vaccine recipients.

Concerning this clone: Its matching antigen is unknown.

The protocol was immunoSEQ multiplex PCR, while the TCRdb copy is restricted to in-frame clones and leaves out a portion. This table holds about 400,000 clones, 85% to 90% found once. Indicated treatment: over 15 received Ad26.COV2.S at low or high dose, single or two shots; about 5 received placebo; per-sample allocation not given. Collection of samples fell on day 63 after the first vaccine or placebo injection. The sample in question was peripheral blood, obtained in a trial of Ad26.COV2.S vaccine versus placebo. The TCR sequence derives from a person aged 18-60 years who received the Ad26.COV2.S COVID-19 vaccine or a placebo.

CDR3 DNA sequence: TGTGCCAGCAGCTTAGGACTGTCTACCCGGGAGACCCAGTACTTC. Its translation: CASSLGLSTRETQYF. V and J are TRBV11-2 and TRBJ2-5; the D is unclear. V gave up 1 base and J gave up 5 bases, with 14 bases separating them. The CDR3 consists of 15 residues. Germline CDR1 SGHAT, CDR2 FQNNGV.